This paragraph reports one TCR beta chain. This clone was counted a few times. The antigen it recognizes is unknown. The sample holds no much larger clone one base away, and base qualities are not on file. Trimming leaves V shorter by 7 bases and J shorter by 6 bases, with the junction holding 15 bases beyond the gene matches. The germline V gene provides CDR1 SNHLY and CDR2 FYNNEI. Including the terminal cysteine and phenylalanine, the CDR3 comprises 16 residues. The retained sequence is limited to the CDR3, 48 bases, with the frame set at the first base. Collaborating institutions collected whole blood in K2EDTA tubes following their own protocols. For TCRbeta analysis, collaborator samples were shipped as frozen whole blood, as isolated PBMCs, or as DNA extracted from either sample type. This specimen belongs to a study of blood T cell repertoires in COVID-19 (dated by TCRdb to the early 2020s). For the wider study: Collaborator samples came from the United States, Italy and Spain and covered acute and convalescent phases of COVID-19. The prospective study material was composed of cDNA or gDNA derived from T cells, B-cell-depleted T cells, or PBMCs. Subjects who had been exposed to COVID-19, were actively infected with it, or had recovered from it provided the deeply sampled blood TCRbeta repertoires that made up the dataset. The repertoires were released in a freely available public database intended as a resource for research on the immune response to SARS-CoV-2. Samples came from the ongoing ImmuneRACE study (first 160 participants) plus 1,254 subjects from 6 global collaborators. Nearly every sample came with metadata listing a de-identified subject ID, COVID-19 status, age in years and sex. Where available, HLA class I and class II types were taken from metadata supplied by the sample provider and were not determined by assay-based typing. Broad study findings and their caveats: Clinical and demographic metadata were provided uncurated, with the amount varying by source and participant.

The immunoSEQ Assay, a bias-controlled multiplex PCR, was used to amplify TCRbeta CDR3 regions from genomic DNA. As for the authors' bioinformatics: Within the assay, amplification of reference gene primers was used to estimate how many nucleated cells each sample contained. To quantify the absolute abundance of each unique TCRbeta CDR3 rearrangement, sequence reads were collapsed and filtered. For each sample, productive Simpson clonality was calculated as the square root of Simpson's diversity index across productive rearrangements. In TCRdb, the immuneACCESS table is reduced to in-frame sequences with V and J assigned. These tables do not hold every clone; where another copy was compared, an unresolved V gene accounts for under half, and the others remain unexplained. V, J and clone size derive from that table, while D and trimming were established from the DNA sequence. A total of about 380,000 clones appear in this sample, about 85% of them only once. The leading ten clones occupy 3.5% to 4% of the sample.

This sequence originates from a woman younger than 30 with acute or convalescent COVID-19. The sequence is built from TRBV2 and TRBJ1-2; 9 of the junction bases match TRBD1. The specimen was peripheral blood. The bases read TGTGCCAGCATCCTGACTAGGGGACAGGGCTGGAATGGCTACACCTTC. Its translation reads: CASILTRGQGWNGYTF.